This TCR beta chain is drawn from a study of blood T cells in healthy people across ages. General study findings and limits: Versus aged donors, long-lived donors had higher diversity and more naive CD4+ cells. The unsorted PBMCs prevented any conclusive comparison of naive versus antigen-experienced cells.

As regards this clonotype: What it binds is unknown.

Primers used in a second PCR of roughly 7 to 11 cycles were a sample-barcoded 5' primer and a J-beta primer mix. TCRdb re-derived calls from the 5' RACE reads in MiXCR, one entry per CDR3 protein. This sample has roughly 800,000 distinct CDR3 sequences, with 35% to 40% found just once. Germline V CDR1 and CDR2: MNHEY, SVGAGI. V gave up 6 bases and J gave up 4 bases, with 18 bases separating them. This CDR3 spans 15 amino acids. The receptor comes from a man aged 18 to 30 in good health. The source material was blood. The V gene is TRBV6-5, the J gene TRBJ1-2; possibly TRBD1 for D (5 bases). Here the CDR3 reads CASSYRDRELYGYTF. CDR3 bases: TGTGCCAGCAGCTATAGAGACAGAGAGCTCTATGGCTACACCTTC.